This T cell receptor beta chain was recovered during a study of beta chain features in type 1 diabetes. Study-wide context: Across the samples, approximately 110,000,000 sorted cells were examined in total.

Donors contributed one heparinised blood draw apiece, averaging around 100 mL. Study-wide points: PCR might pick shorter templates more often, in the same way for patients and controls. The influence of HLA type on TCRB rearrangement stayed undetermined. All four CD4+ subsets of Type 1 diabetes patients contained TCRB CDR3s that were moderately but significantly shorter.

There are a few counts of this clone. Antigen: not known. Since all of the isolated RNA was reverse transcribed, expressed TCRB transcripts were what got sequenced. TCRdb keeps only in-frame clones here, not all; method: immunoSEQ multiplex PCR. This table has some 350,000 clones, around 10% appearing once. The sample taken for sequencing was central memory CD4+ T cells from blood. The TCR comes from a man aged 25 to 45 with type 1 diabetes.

The CDR3 spells CASSLGQGPTDTQYF. In nucleotides, the CDR3 is TGTGCCAGCAGTCTCGGACAGGGTCCCACAGATACGCAGTATTTT. V usage is TRBV28 and J usage is TRBJ2-3, with 8 positions matching TRBD1. Losses at the gene ends were 5 bases for V and 2 bases for J; bases not matched to a gene: 6. Germline CDR1 MDHEN, CDR2 SYDVKM. The CDR3 loop spans 15 amino acids.